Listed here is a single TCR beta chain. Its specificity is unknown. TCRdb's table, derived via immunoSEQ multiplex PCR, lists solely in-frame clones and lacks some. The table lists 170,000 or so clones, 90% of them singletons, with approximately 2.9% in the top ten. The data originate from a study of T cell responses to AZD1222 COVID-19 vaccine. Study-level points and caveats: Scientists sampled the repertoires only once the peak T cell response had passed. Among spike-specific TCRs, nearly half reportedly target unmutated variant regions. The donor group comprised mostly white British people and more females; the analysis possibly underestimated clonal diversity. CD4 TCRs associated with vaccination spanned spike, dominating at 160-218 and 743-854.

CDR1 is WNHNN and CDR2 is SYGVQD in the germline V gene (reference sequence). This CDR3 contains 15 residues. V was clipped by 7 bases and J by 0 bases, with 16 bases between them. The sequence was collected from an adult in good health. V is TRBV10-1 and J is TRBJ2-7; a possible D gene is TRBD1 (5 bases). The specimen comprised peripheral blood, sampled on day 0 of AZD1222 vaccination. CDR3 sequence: CASNDRRTSSYEQYF. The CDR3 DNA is TGCGCCAGCAACGACAGACGAACCTCCTCCTACGAGCAGTACTTC.